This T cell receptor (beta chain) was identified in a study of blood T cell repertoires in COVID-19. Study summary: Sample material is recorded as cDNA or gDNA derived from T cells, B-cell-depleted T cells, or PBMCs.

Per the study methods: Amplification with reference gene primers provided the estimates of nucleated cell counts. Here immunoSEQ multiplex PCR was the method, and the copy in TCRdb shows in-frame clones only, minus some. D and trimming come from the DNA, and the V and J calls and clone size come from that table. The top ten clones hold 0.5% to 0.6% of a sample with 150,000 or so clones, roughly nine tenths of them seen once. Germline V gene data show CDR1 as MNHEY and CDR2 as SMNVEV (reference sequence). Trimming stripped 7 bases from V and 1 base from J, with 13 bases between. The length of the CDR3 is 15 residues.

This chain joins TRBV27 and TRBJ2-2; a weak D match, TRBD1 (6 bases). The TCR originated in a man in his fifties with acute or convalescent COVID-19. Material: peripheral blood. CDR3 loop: CASTETGGNTGELFF. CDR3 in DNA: TGTGCCAGCACCGAGACAGGCGGGAACACCGGGGAGCTGTTTTTT.